Only one count was recorded for the clone carrying this T cell receptor (beta chain). One end of the junction fails to match germline, which may point to a read error. The authors amplified TCR beta CDR3 from genomic DNA using two-round multiplex PCR. Every TRBV and TRBJ gene had its own specific primer in first-round PCR. MiXCR, run by TCRdb on the multiplex PCR reads, gives a single entry per CDR3 protein. The sample gives approximately 22,000 distinct CDR3 sequences, roughly 47% of which show up once; roughly a third is in the top ten. Collection of peripheral blood, in a volume of six milliliters, was performed at each of two time points. The data were obtained in a study of prognosis after radiotherapy for stage I lung cancer. CDR1 MNHEY and CDR2 SMNVEV come from the germline V gene (reference sequence). The CDR3 sequence is 15 residues long.

The TCR was taken from a donor of 50 years or more with non-small cell lung cancer. This chain uses TRBV27 with TRBJ1-6; the D gene is possibly TRBD1 (5 bases). Sequenced material: PBMCs, taken before or after stereotactic body radiation therapy (not recorded which). The CDR3: CVSSSGGVYNSPLHF. The CDR3 DNA sequence: TGTGTCAGCAGTTCGGGGGGTGTATATAATTCACCCCTCCACTTT.